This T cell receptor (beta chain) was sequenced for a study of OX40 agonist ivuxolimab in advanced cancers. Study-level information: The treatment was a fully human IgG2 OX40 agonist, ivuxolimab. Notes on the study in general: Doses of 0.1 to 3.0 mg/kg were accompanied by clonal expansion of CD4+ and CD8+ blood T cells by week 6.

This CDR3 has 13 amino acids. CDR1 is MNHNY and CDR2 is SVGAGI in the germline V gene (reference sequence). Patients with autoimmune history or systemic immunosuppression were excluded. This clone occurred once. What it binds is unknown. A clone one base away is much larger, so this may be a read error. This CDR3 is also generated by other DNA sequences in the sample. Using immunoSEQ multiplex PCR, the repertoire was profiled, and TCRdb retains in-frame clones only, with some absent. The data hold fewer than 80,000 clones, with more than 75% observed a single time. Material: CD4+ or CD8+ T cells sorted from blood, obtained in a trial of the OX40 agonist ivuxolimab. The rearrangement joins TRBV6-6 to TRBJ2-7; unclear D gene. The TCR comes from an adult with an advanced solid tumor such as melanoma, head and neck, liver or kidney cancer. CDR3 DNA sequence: TGTGCCAGCAGTTCTGACCCCTCCTACGAGCAGTATTTC. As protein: CASSSDPSYEQYF.